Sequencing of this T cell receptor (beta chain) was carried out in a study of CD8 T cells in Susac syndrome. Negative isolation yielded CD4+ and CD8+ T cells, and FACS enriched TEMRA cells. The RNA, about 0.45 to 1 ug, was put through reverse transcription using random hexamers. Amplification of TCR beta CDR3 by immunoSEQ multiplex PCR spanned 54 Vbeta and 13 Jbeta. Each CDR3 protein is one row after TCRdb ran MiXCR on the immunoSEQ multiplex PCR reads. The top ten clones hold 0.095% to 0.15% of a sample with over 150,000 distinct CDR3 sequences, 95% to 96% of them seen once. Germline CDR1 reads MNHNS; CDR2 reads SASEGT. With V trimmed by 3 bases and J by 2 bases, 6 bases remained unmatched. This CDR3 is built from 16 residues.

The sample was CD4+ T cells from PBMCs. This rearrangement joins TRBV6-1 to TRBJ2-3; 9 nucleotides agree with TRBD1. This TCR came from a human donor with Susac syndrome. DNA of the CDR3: TGTGCCAGCAGTGATCCGACAGGGGGTATCACAGATACGCAGTATTTT. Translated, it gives CASSDPTGGITDTQYF.